The rows below give T cell receptor beta chains drawn from one sample of a study of blood T cell repertoires in COVID-19. Clones were sequenced by immunoSEQ multiplex PCR, and TCRdb holds only the in-frame ones, with some missing. The sample includes about 150,000 clones, over 65% of them seen just once. Source material: peripheral blood. The receptors originated from a man of 80 years or more with acute or convalescent COVID-19. Both conserved end residues are part of each CDR3. D genes are given only for firm matches. Size is omitted from some rows. Given values are once, few, many or a class for expanded clones.

v_call	d_call	clone_size	j_call	cdr3_nt	cdr3_aa
TRBV5-1	NA	once	TRBJ1-2	TGCGCCAGCAGCTTGGTTACAGGGACTGGCTACACCTTC	CASSLVTGTGYTF
TRBV6-5	TRBD1	NA	TRBJ1-2	TGTGCCAGCAGTAGGGCCCCACAGGGGGCGGGTGGCTACACCTTC	CASSRAPQGAGGYTF
TRBV4-1	TRBD1	NA	TRBJ1-4	TGCGCCAGCAGCCAAACTCCCGGGACAGGGGGTGAAAAACTGTTTTTT	CASSQTPGTGGEKLFF
TRBV18	NA	NA	TRBJ1-1	TGTGCCAGCGCCGTTGACAGACTGAACACTGAAGCTTTCTTT	CASAVDRLNTEAFF
TRBV10-2	NA	NA	TRBJ2-7	TGCGCCAGCAGTGAGTCAGGAAGCACGGACAACTCCTACGAGCAGTACTTC	CASSESGSTDNSYEQYF
TRBV11-3	NA	NA	TRBJ1-2	TGTGCCAGCAGCCTCAGGGATATAAACTATGGCTACACCTTC	CASSLRDINYGYTF
TRBV28	NA	NA	TRBJ1-2	TGTGCCACCGCGGCGGCAGGGTATGGCTACACCTTC	CATAAAGYGYTF
TRBV6-2/TRBV6-3	NA	NA	TRBJ2-6	TGTGCCAGCAGTTACCCGGACAGATACTCTGGGGCCAACGTCCTGACTTTC	CASSYPDRYSGANVLTF
TRBV11-3	TRBD1	few	TRBJ2-5	TGTGCCAGCAGCTCCCAGTTGGGACAGTACCAAGAGACCCAGTACTTC	CASSSQLGQYQETQYF
TRBV27	NA	NA	TRBJ1-1	TGTGCCAGCAGCCTCCTGGGGATGAAGGGGGCTGAAGCTTTCTTT	CASSLLGMKGAEAFF
TRBV3-1/TRBV3-2	TRBD1	few	TRBJ1-6	TGTGCCAGCAGCCAAGGTCTAAGGGGGCTATCACCCCTCCACTTT	CASSQGLRGLSPLHF
TRBV6-5	TRBD2	NA	TRBJ2-3	TGTGCCAGCAGCGCGCTAGCGGGGGGGGATACGCAGTATTTT	CASSALAGGDTQYF
TRBV4-3	NA	NA	TRBJ2-2	TGCGCCAGCAGCCAAGAAATACTAGCAGCCGGGGAGCTGTTTTTT	CASSQEILAAGELFF
TRBV29-1	NA	NA	TRBJ2-7	TGCAGCGTTGGCGACACAACCTCCTACGAGCAGTACTTC	CSVGDTTSYEQYF
TRBV11-2	NA	NA	TRBJ2-1	TGTGCCAGCAGCTCCCAAGCGGATGAGCAGTTCTTC	CASSSQADEQFF
TRBV7-2	TRBD1	NA	TRBJ2-2	TGTGCCAGCAGAACGGGACAGGGGTCCGGGGAGCTGTTTTTT	CASRTGQGSGELFF
TRBV19	NA	NA	TRBJ1-6	TGTGCCAGTAGTGTACAACCTCATTCACCCCTCCACTTT	CASSVQPHSPLHF
TRBV15	NA	few	TRBJ2-5	TGTGCCACCAGGGGGGCGGCTGAGACCCAGTACTTC	CATRGAAETQYF
TRBV28	TRBD1	once	TRBJ1-2	TGTGCCAGCAGCAAACAGGGGGCGGGCTACACCTTC	CASSKQGAGYTF
TRBV19	NA	NA	TRBJ1-2	TGTGCCAGTAGCAGACGCCCAGGGGTTCATGGCTACACCTTC	CASSRRPGVHGYTF
TRBV29-1	TRBD1	NA	TRBJ1-1	TGCAGCGTTGAAGACAGGGGGCTGGGAGCTTTCTTT	CSVEDRGLGAFF
TRBV10-1	NA	NA	TRBJ2-1	TGCGCCAGCGGCCAGGGGTTCCCCTCCTACAATGAGCAGTTCTTC	CASGQGFPSYNEQFF
TRBV19	TRBD1	once	TRBJ2-5	TGTGCCAGTAGCCTTCAGGGGGCGGAGGAGACCCAGTACTTC	CASSLQGAEETQYF
TRBV5-1	TRBD1	NA	TRBJ1-5	TGCGCCAGCAGCAGGGACAGTGGCAATCAGCCCCAGCATTTT	CASSRDSGNQPQHF
TRBV29-1	NA	NA	TRBJ1-1	TGCAGCGTTTCCCCGAAAATGCGTGACACTGAAGCTTTCTTT	CSVSPKMRDTEAFF
TRBV5-4	TRBD1	NA	TRBJ2-5	TGTGCCAGCAGATCGGGACAGGGGGGAGAGACCCAGTACTTC	CASRSGQGGETQYF
TRBV14	TRBD2	NA	TRBJ2-7	TGTGCCAGCAGCCAATCCCCGGGGAGGGCTAGCGGGGATCTTAACTACGAGCAGTACTTC	CASSQSPGRASGDLNYEQYF
TRBV7-8	NA	NA	TRBJ1-2	TGTGCCAGCAGCTTGGGTCGGACAGAAGCTAACTATGGCTACACCTTC	CASSLGRTEANYGYTF
TRBV19	TRBD1	NA	TRBJ1-3	TGTGCCACTGACCCCGGACAGGGGAACTCTGGAAACACCATATATTTT	CATDPGQGNSGNTIYF
TRBV14	NA	NA	TRBJ1-2	TGTGCCAGCAGCCAAGAATGGCACTATGGCTACACCTTC	CASSQEWHYGYTF
TRBV4-1	NA	many	TRBJ1-5	TGCGCCAGCAGCCCCCGGGGGGATGATAATAGCAATCAGCCCCAGCATTTT	CASSPRGDDNSNQPQHF
TRBV9	TRBD2	NA	TRBJ2-2	TGTGCCAGCAGCGGAAGGACTAGCCGGGGCGGGGAGCTGTTTTTT	CASSGRTSRGGELFF
TRBV9	NA	few	TRBJ1-4	TGTGCCAGCAGCGCTGGGGGGGGAACTAATGAAAAACTGTTTTTT	CASSAGGGTNEKLFF